Below are 8 T cell receptor beta chains sequenced from a single sample in a study of blood T cell repertoires in COVID-19. Profiled with immunoSEQ multiplex PCR; TCRdb holds only in-frame clones, not every one. The table has about 440,000 clones, around 88% seen once; the top ten hold about 12%. Input material: peripheral blood. These receptors all stem from a woman aged 45-60 years with COVID-19, enrolled during active disease.

V and J are TRBV6-5 and TRBJ1-2; tentative D call: TRBD1 (5 bases). CDR3 length: 14 residues. CDR1 is MNHEY, CDR2 SVGAGI, per germline. Trimming took 9 bases from V and 4 from J, leaving 18 bases between them. In nucleotides, the CDR3 is TGTGCCAGTAGCCAAGGACATTCCGGCTATGGCTACACCTTC. Residues: CASSQGHSGYGYTF.

CDR3 residues: CASRVPQGSDTDTQYF. The CDR3 region has the DNA TGTGCCAGTAGGGTGCCACAGGGGTCAGACACAGATACGCAGTATTTT. The gene calls are TRBV19 and TRBJ2-3; 7 nucleotides agree with TRBD1. Germline lookup yields CDR1 LNHDA and CDR2 SQIVND (reference sequence). J was trimmed by 2 bases and V by 6 bases; bases with no gene match: 11. The CDR3 sequence is 16 residues long.

This rearrangement joins TRBV30 to TRBJ1-1, with 8 nucleotides matching TRBD1. The CDR3 is made up of 15 amino acids. The V gene end was trimmed by 0 bases and the J gene end by 6 bases; junction bases not matched to a gene: 9. Germline loops: CDR1 GTSNPN, CDR2 SVGIG (reference sequence). CDR3: CAWSVLGGQEPEAFF. The CDR3 bases are TGTGCCTGGAGTGTACTGGGGGGACAGGAACCTGAAGCTTTCTTT. Filled out from reference TRBV30 and TRBJ1-1, the complete variable domain reads SQTIHQWPATLVQPVGSPLSLECTVEGTSNPNLYWYRQAAGRGLQLLFYSVGIGQISSEVPQNLSASRPQDRQFILSSKKLLLSDSGFYLCAWSVLGGQEPEAFFGQGTRLTVV.

The chain joins TRBV3-1 (or the pseudogene TRBV3-2) to TRBJ2-5; possible D gene TRBD1, 6 bases. Per germline, CDR1 LGHDT and CDR2 YNNKEL (reference sequence). This CDR3 comprises 11 residues. The V end lost 5 bases, the J end lost 14 bases, and 15 bases lay between the germline ends. This CDR3 reads CASSYSRGVYF. Here the CDR3 DNA reads TGTGCCAGCAGCTACAGCAGGGGTGTCTACTTC.

The rearrangement uses TRBV3-1 (or the pseudogene TRBV3-2) and TRBJ2-1; 10 positions agree with TRBD2. The V and J ends lost 7 bases and 9 bases, in that order; junction bases with no gene match: 6. This CDR3 contains 13 residues. CDR1 and CDR2 (germline): LGHDT, YNNKEL (reference sequence). The CDR3 sequence is CASKGTSDGEQFF. The CDR3 nucleotides read TGTGCCAGCAAGGGGACTAGCGACGGTGAGCAGTTCTTC.

This clone occurred once. The chain links TRBV27 to TRBJ1-2; 8 positions agree with TRBD1. J lost 4 bases, V lost 3 bases, and 13 bases had no gene match. The CDR3 contains 17 residues. Germline CDR1 reads MNHEY; CDR2 reads SMNVEV (reference sequence). The CDR3 DNA sequence: TGTGCCAGCAGTTTTTCGACCGGGACAGGCGGGATCTATGGCTACACCTTC. Its protein is CASSFSTGTGGIYGYTF.

In its sample, this clone was seen once. The chain is built from TRBV13 and TRBJ2-3; TRBD2 aligns across 9 bases. CDR3 size: 16 residues. Germline V gene sequence: CDR1 PRHDT, CDR2 FYEKMQ (reference sequence). J lost 4 bases, V lost 5 bases, and 10 bases had no gene match. In nucleotides, the CDR3 is TGTGCCAGCAGCCCCCGGCGGGGGGGGATCGCAGATACGCAGTATTTT. Residues: CASSPRRGGIADTQYF.

Only one count was recorded for this clone. The chain couples TRBV20-1 to TRBJ2-3; 10 nucleotides agree with TRBD2. J gave up 3 bases and V 3 bases, and 3 bases lay outside the gene matches. The CDR3 extends over 14 amino acids. Per the germline V gene, CDR1 is DFQATT and CDR2 is SNEGSKA (reference sequence). The chain's CDR3 is CSASKRGGTDTQYF. CDR3 nucleotides: TGCAGTGCTAGTAAGCGGGGGGGGACAGATACGCAGTATTTT.